The sequence of this T cell receptor beta chain was determined in a study of T cells after yellow fever vaccination. Study results and limitations: Subsequent to the booster, the majority of primary-vaccination clones reappeared (about 97% CD4, approximately 85% CD8).

The CDR3 runs 13 residues. V lost 6 bases to trimming and J lost 3 bases; unmatched junction nucleotides: 4. The V gene's germline CDR1 is KGHSH and CDR2 LQKENI. This clonotype has ten or more counts. Its target is unknown. TCRdb independently ran MiXCR on the 5' RACE reads; one entry per CDR3 protein. In the table there are approximately 150,000 distinct CDR3 sequences, 7.7% of which are singletons. The clonotype originates from a man younger than 40 who received the YFV17D yellow fever vaccine. The chain has TRBV18 and TRBJ1-1, with 7 bases identical to TRBD1. Sequenced material: CD4+ T cells sorted from PBMCs, taken 5 days after the yellow fever booster vaccination. This CDR3 reads CASSGQRDTEAFF. CDR3 bases: TGTGCCAGCTCGGGACAGAGGGACACTGAAGCTTTCTTT.